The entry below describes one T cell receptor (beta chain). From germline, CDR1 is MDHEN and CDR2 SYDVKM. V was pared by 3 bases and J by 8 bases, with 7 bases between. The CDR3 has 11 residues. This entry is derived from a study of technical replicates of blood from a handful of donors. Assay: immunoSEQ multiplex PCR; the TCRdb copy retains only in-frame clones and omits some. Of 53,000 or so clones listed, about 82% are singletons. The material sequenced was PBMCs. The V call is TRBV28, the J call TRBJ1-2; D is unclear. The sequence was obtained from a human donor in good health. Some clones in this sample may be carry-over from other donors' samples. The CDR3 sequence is CASSLSGGYTF. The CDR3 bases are TGTGCCAGCAGTTTGTCCGGGGGCTACACCTTC.